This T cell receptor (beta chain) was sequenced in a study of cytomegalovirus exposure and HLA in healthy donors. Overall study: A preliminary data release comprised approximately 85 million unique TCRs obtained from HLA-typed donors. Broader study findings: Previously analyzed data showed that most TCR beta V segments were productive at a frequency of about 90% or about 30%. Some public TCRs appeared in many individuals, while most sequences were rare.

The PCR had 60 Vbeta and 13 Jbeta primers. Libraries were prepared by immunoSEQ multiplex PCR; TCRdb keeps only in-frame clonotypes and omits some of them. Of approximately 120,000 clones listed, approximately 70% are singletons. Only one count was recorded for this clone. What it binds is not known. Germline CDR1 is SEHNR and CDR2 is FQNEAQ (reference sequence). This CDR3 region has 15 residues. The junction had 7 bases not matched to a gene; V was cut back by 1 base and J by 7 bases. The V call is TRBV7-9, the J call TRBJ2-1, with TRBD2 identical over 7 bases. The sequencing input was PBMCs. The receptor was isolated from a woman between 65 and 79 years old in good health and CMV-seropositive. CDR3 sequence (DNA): TGTGCCAGCAGCTTAGGGGAGGGCCCTTTTAATGAGCAGTTCTTC. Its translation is CASSLGEGPFNEQFF.